One and the same sample provided the 32 T cell receptor beta chains below, sequenced in a study of fetal regulatory T cell absence and autoimmunity. Sequencing was performed with immunoSEQ multiplex PCR; in TCRdb, only in-frame clones are kept and a portion is missing. Of around 100,000 clones in the sample, around 72% were seen once. Sequencing was done on a sample of pancreas tissue. Receptors were obtained from a male donor with IPEX syndrome.

There are a few counts of this clone. V and J are TRBV7-6 and TRBJ1-1; D is unresolved. This CDR3 is 14 amino acids long. V lost 1 base to trimming and J lost 1 base, with 7 bases between them. Germline V gives CDR1 SGHVS, CDR2 FNYEAQ. The CDR3 region has the DNA TGTGCCAGCAGCTTAGATCACACGAACACTGAAGCTTTCTTT. It codes for CASSLDHTNTEAFF. Full variable domain (missing parts from reference TRBV7-6 and TRBJ1-1): GAGVSQSPRYKVTKRGQDVALRCDPISGHVSLYWYRQALGQGPEFLTYFNYEAQQDKSGLPNDRFSAERPEGSISTLTIQRTEQRDSAMYRCASSLDHTNTEAFFGQGTRLTVV.

The rearrangement joins TRBV4-3 to TRBJ2-1; 8 positions agree with TRBD2. The CDR3 runs 19 residues. J was trimmed by 0 bases and V by 0 bases; bases with no gene match: 10. Germline assignment: CDR1 LGHNA and CDR2 YSLEER. CDR3 amino acids: CASSQDQAGALSSYNEQFF. CDR3 DNA: TGCGCCAGCAGCCAAGATCAAGCGGGGGCCTTGAGCTCCTACAATGAGCAGTTCTTC.

The genes are TRBV4-1 and TRBJ1-5; TRBD1 is a possible D gene (6 bases). CDR1 and CDR2 from the germline V gene are MGHRA and YSYEKL. This CDR3 has 14 amino acids. Between the trimmed V and J ends, which lost 4 bases and 4 bases, there was a span of 11 bases. CDR3 sequence (DNA): TGCGCCAGCAGCCGCAACCAGGGGAATCAGCCCCAGCATTTT. Translated: CASSRNQGNQPQHF.

J is TRBJ1-2 and V is TRBV2; D unresolved. Trimming shortened V by 2 bases and J by 8 bases, and 21 bases separated the two germline ends. The CDR3 totals 16 residues. The germline V gene has CDR1 SNHLY and CDR2 FYNNEI. CDR3 in amino acids: CASSEKGPIQFKGYTF. CDR3 DNA: TGTGCCAGCAGTGAAAAAGGACCCATCCAATTCAAGGGCTACACCTTC. Together with reference TRBV2 and TRBJ1-2, the CDR3 gives the full variable domain: EPEVTQTPSHQVTQMGQEVILRCVPISNHLYFYWYRQILGQKVEFLVSFYNNEISEKSEIFDDQFSVERPDGSNFTLKIRSTKLEDSAMYFCASSEKGPIQFKGYTFGSGTRLTVV.

In its sample, this clone was seen a few times. The rearrangement joins TRBV7-2 to TRBJ2-7; D is unclear. In germline, CDR1 is SGHTA, CDR2 FQGNSA. Trimming removed 4 bases at V and 1 base at J, with 11 bases between. The CDR3 totals 14 residues. CDR3 sequence reads: CASSYPDGSYEQYF. The CDR3 coding sequence is TGTGCCAGCAGCTACCCCGACGGGTCCTACGAGCAGTACTTC.

This clone was detected only once. The chain links TRBV7-9 to TRBJ1-6; D gene uncertain. Trimming pared 5 bases from V and 9 bases from J, leaving 5 bases between. The CDR3 is made up of 11 amino acids. Germline values: CDR1 SEHNR, CDR2 FQNEAQ (reference sequence). In DNA, the CDR3 is TGTGCCAGCAGCCCCGGTTCACCCCTCCACTTT. Its translation is CASSPGSPLHF. Based on the CDR3 plus reference TRBV7-9 and TRBJ1-6, the full variable domain is DTGVSQNPRHKITKRGQNVTFRCDPISEHNRLYWYRQTLGQGPEFLTYFQNEAQLEKSRLLSDRFSAERPKGSFSTLEIQRTEQGDSAMYLCASSPGSPLHFGNGTRLTVT.

The rearrangement uses TRBV4-2 and TRBJ2-5, with D perhaps TRBD2 (6 bases). CDR3 length: 16 residues. Germline V gene lookup returns CDR1 LGHNA and CDR2 YNFKEQ. V was cut by 0 bases and J by 0 bases, with 11 bases left in between. Written as DNA, the CDR3 is TGTGCCAGCAGCCAAGATCTAGGCGGGGACCAAGAGACCCAGTACTTC. Translating gives CASSQDLGGDQETQYF.

This chain uses TRBV14 with TRBJ1-4, with 10 bases matching TRBD1. Germline V gene sequence: CDR1 SGHDN, CDR2 FVKESK. J lost 4 bases, V lost 0 bases, and 5 bases had no gene match. CDR3 length: 17 amino acids. CDR3 in amino acids: CASSQDRTGGLNEKLFF. CDR3 nucleotides: TGTGCCAGCAGCCAAGACCGGACAGGGGGTCTTAATGAAAAACTGTTTTTT.

The rearrangement links TRBV7-6 to TRBJ2-7, with D possibly TRBD1 on 5 matching bases. V lost 3 bases to trimming and J lost 3 bases, with 6 bases between them. The CDR3 loop spans 12 amino acids. The germline V gene has CDR1 SGHVS and CDR2 FNYEAQ. The CDR3 loop reads CASSLDNYEQYF. The DNA for the CDR3 is TGTGCCAGCAGCTTGGACAACTACGAGCAGTACTTC.

The V gene is TRBV2, the J gene TRBJ2-3, with unresolved D. Trimming removed 9 bases at V and 1 base at J, with 11 bases between. From germline, CDR1 is SNHLY and CDR2 FYNNEI. The CDR3 runs to 13 residues. The CDR3 DNA reads as TGTGCCAGGGAATTAATGGGCACAGATACGCAGTATTTT. Translated: CARELMGTDTQYF.

The chain joins TRBV27 to TRBJ1-3, with D unclear. The CDR3 loop spans 14 amino acids. The germline V and J ends were trimmed by 5 bases and 0 bases, with 8 bases remaining between them. Germline values: CDR1 MNHEY, CDR2 SMNVEV (reference sequence). As DNA, the CDR3 is TGTGCCAGCAGTCCCTACCTCTCTGGAAACACCATATATTTT. This translates into CASSPYLSGNTIYF.

In regard to this clone: Other DNA sequences in this sample translate to the same CDR3. This sequence joins TRBV25-1 and TRBJ2-7; D unclear. The CDR3 runs 11 residues. Germline CDR1 MGHDK, CDR2 SYGVNS. Trimming shortened V by 3 bases and J by 4 bases, and 4 bases separated the two germline ends. The CDR3 DNA is TGTGCCAGCAGTGAGGGGTACGAGCAGTACTTC. Its translation is CASSEGYEQYF.

This chain uses TRBV13 with TRBJ1-1; tentatively, D is TRBD1 (6 bases). The V and J ends lost 5 bases and 5 bases respectively, with 15 bases between them. The CDR3 has 14 amino acids. CDR1 PRHDT and CDR2 FYEKMQ come from the germline V gene (reference sequence). The CDR3 DNA follows: TGTGCCAGCAGCGCCCAGGGGAGGGGGACTGAAGCTTTCTTT. Translation: CASSAQGRGTEAFF.

DNA for the CDR3: TGTGCCAGCAGTGAAGCGCAGGGCCTTACGCAGTATTTT. This encodes CASSEAQGLTQYF. The chain links TRBV6-1 to TRBJ2-3; D might be TRBD1 (5 bases). The CDR3 extends over 13 amino acids. Between the trimmed V and J ends, which lost 0 bases and 8 bases, there was a span of 9 bases. Germline CDR1 and CDR2: MNHNS and SASEGT.

This rearrangement joins TRBV15 to TRBJ2-7; D remains ambiguous. Trimming cost V 3 bases and J 3 bases, with 9 bases left between them. CDR3 length: 13 amino acids. CDR1 is LNHNV and CDR2 is YYDKDF in the germline V gene (reference sequence). CDR3 in amino acids: CATSSGFIYEQYF. CDR3 nucleotides: TGTGCCACCAGCAGCGGGTTCATCTACGAGCAGTACTTC.

This clone has only one observation. The chain links TRBV4-2 to TRBJ2-3; TRBD2 aligns across 7 bases. This CDR3 has 19 residues. The junction had 14 bases not matched to a gene; V was cut back by 1 base and J by 1 base. Germline CDR1 LGHNA, CDR2 YNFKEQ. CDR3 DNA: TGTGCCAGCAGCCAAGTCTGGGACTATCGACCGTTATGCACAGATACGCAGTATTTT. Translation: CASSQVWDYRPLCTDTQYF.

The V gene is TRBV13, the J gene TRBJ2-1, with 9 positions matching TRBD2. Per the germline V gene, CDR1 is PRHDT and CDR2 is FYEKMQ (reference sequence). The CDR3 is 14 amino acids. Trimming cost V 4 bases and J 7 bases; bases outside gene matches: 5. CDR3 sequence: CASSSSTSGNEQFF. As DNA, the CDR3 is TGTGCCAGCAGCTCCTCGACTAGCGGAAATGAGCAGTTCTTC.

J is TRBJ2-5 and V is TRBV7-2, with 7 bases fitting TRBD1. The CDR3 is 12 amino acids. V lost 3 bases to trimming and J lost 5 bases; unmatched junction nucleotides: 0. Germline CDR1 is SGHTA and CDR2 is FQGNSA. CDR3 region: CASSLDRETQYF. As DNA, the CDR3 is TGTGCCAGCAGCTTGGACAGGGAGACCCAGTACTTC.

The chain joins TRBV11-2 to TRBJ2-7, with a tentative D call TRBD2 (7 bases). The germline CDR1 and CDR2 sequences are SGHAT and FQNNGV. The CDR3 extends over 14 amino acids. Trimming took off 3 bases at V and 3 bases at J, with 12 bases between the two ends. The CDR3 DNA follows: TGTGCCAGCAGCTTTGCGGGGGACATCTACGAGCAGTACTTC. Translation: CASSFAGDIYEQYF.

The J gene is TRBJ2-7, the V gene TRBV9, with unresolved D. Germline V gene data show CDR1 as SGDLS and CDR2 as YYNGEE. The CDR3 sequence is 14 residues long. The germline V and J ends were trimmed by 4 bases and 6 bases, with 17 bases remaining between them. DNA of the CDR3: TGTGCCAGCAGCCCACGGGCCCTCTCCGGCGAGCAGTACTTC. It yields the protein CASSPRALSGEQYF. Full variable domain (missing parts from reference TRBV9 and TRBJ2-7): DSGVTQTPKHLITATGQRVTLRCSPRSGDLSVYWYQQSLDQGLQFLIQYYNGEERAKGNILERFSAQQFPDLHSELNLSSLELGDSALYFCASSPRALSGEQYFGPGTRLTVT.

The genes are TRBV7-2 and TRBJ2-5; D remains ambiguous. Germline-derived CDR1 and CDR2 are SGHTA and FQGNSA. There are 12 residues in the CDR3. Trimming removed 4 bases at V and 1 base at J, with 4 bases between. CDR3 bases: TGTGCCAGCAGCTCCGGCCAAGAGACCCAGTACTTC. Translation: CASSSGQETQYF.

The J gene is TRBJ2-7, the V gene TRBV6-1; 9 nucleotides line up with TRBD1. V shed 0 bases and J 4 bases; nucleotides not matched to a gene: 7. Germline assignment: CDR1 MNHNS and CDR2 SASEGT. The CDR3 runs to 16 residues. CDR3 DNA sequence: TGTGCCAGCAGTGAAGCTCTAAACAGGGGGCAGTACGAGCAGTACTTC. It specifies CASSEALNRGQYEQYF.

The chain recombines TRBV11-2 with TRBJ1-2; a weak D match, TRBD1 (5 bases). Germline loops: CDR1 SGHAT, CDR2 FQNNGV. The length of the CDR3 is 16 residues. Trimming took off 0 bases at V and 4 bases at J, with 15 bases between the two ends. CDR3 coding DNA: TGTGCCAGCAGCTTAGAAGGGGCAGCTCCCGGCTATGGCTACACCTTC. It codes for CASSLEGAAPGYGYTF. The complete variable domain, with remaining parts taken from reference TRBV11-2 and TRBJ1-2, reads EAGVAQSPRYKIIEKRQSVAFWCNPISGHATLYWYQQILGQGPKLLIQFQNNGVVDDSQLPKDRFSAERLKGVDSTLKIQPAKLEDSAVYLCASSLEGAAPGYGYTFGSGTRLTVV.

The V call is TRBV2, the J call TRBJ2-2, with a weak D call TRBD1 (7 bases). Germline assignment: CDR1 SNHLY and CDR2 FYNNEI. This CDR3 is built from 15 residues. Trimming removed 3 bases at V and 7 bases at J, with 15 bases between. The DNA for the CDR3 is TGTGCCAGCAGTGATTTCCAGGGGGGAGGCGGGGAGCTGTTTTTT. Protein sequence: CASSDFQGGGGELFF.

V is TRBV10-1 and J is TRBJ1-1; D uncertain. With 4 bases removed from V and 5 bases from J, the gap between germline ends came to 14 bases. CDR1 and CDR2 from the germline V gene are WNHNN and SYGVQD (reference sequence). The CDR3 length is 14 residues. The CDR3 sequence: CASSVTRRLTEAFF. CDR3 nucleotide sequence: TGCGCCAGCAGTGTGACCAGGAGGTTAACTGAAGCTTTCTTT.

The chain combines TRBV9 with TRBJ2-1; D is unclear. The CDR3 is made up of 12 amino acids. Looked up from germline, CDR1 is SGDLS and CDR2 is YYNGEE. V lost 1 base and J 5 bases, leaving 4 bases between the germline ends. The CDR3 nucleotides are TGTGCCAGCAGCGTAAATAACAATGAGCAGTTCTTC. Translated: CASSVNNNEQFF.

This clone was detected only once. The chain combines TRBV7-9 with TRBJ2-7; 8 positions match TRBD1. The CDR3 consists of 12 residues. Germline CDR1 and CDR2: SEHNR and FQNEAQ (reference sequence). V lost 3 bases and J lost 6; bases outside the gene matches: 1. The CDR3 loop is CASSFGQGEQYF. Written as DNA, the CDR3 is TGTGCCAGCAGCTTTGGACAGGGCGAGCAGTACTTC.

This clone appeared a few times. V gene TRBV14 combines with J gene TRBJ1-6, with D possibly TRBD1 on 6 matching bases. This CDR3 is 14 amino acids long. The germline V gene encodes CDR1 SGHDN and CDR2 FVKESK. The ends were cut back, 3 bases at V and 7 bases at J, with 10 bases in the middle. CDR3 DNA: TGTGCCAGCAGCCAGAACAGGGCCAATTCACCCCTCCACTTT. As protein: CASSQNRANSPLHF.

The V and J genes are TRBV18 and TRBJ1-4; D perhaps matches TRBD1 (5 bases). The V end lost 6 bases, the J end lost 2 bases, and 16 bases lay between the germline ends. CDR3 length: 16 residues. The germline V gene encodes CDR1 KGHSH and CDR2 LQKENI. The CDR3 DNA reads TGTGCCAGCTCGCATCCCTCGGGGCCCACTAATGAAAAACTGTTTTTT. Its translation is CASSHPSGPTNEKLFF.

The genes are TRBV6-5 and TRBJ1-6; no clear D gene. The CDR3 length is 14 residues. Germline lookup yields CDR1 MNHEY and CDR2 SVGAGI. V shed 2 bases and J shed 7 bases, with 9 bases lying between them. Here the CDR3 DNA reads TGTGCCAGCAGTTACGGGGTGGGGAATTCACCCCTCCACTTT. Protein: CASSYGVGNSPLHF.

The chain has TRBV5-1 and TRBJ2-7; 8 bases align to TRBD1. CDR3 length equals 15 residues. Trimming took 3 bases from V and 2 from J; bases not matched to a gene: 7. Germline V lookup: CDR1 SGHRS, CDR2 YFSETQ. DNA of the CDR3: TGCGCCAGCAGCTCCTACTGGACAGGGACCTACGAGCAGTACTTC. This codes for CASSSYWTGTYEQYF.

The J gene is TRBJ2-2, the V gene TRBV4-1; TRBD2 matches 9 bases. The CDR3 has 19 amino acids. In germline, CDR1 is MGHRA, CDR2 YSYEKL. V lost 1 base to trimming and J lost 4 bases; unmatched junction nucleotides: 13. The CDR3 is CASSQASLAGLPGTGELFF. Written as DNA, the CDR3 is TGCGCCAGCAGCCAAGCATCGCTAGCGGGACTACCGGGCACCGGGGAGCTGTTTTTT.